This T cell receptor (beta chain) was recovered during a study of T cells in Graves' hyperthyroidism and ophthalmopathy. PBMCs were derived from around 10 ml fresh peripheral blood. Study findings and constraints: Model output signaled ophthalmopathy a median roughly 6.1 months ahead of onset. Most clonotypes expanded in thyroid above 0.001 were likewise present in blood.

Researchers amplified the TCR beta CDR3 regions from RNA transcripts. First-round RT-PCR targeting the TCR CDR3 was performed with the HTBI primer set. TCRdb fed the multiplex PCR reads into MiXCR, producing one record per CDR3 protein. The sample consists of 220,000 or so distinct CDR3 sequences, approximately 16% of them appearing once. This clonotype showed up many times. Antigen unknown. This TCR was sampled from a woman aged 18 to 35 with Graves' ophthalmopathy. Input material: blood.

The CDR3 loop reads CSARAGSAGYTF. The CDR3 bases are TGCAGTGCTAGAGCAGGGAGTGCAGGCTACACCTTC. The genes are TRBV20-1 and TRBJ1-2; tentative D call: TRBD1 (5 bases). CDR1 DFQATT and CDR2 SNEGSKA come from the germline V gene (reference sequence). Trimming removed 1 base from V and 8 bases from J, with 11 bases in between. There are 12 residues in the CDR3.